These 9 T cell receptor beta chains originate from one sample sequenced in a study of T cell changes during pregnancy in multiple sclerosis (dated 2019 in TCRdb). Libraries were constructed by the immunoSEQ multiplex PCR assay. TCRdb re-hosts the immuneACCESS table, in-frame sequences only. Its copies lack some clones; in the studies checked, an unresolved V gene accounts for under half of them, and the cause for the rest is not known. The sample includes some 13,000 clones, with roughly nine tenths observed a single time. The biggest ten clones account for approximately 15% of the sample. Specimen: CD8+ T cells from peripheral blood mononuclear cells, collected in the second trimester of pregnancy. These receptors were collected from a female donor in good health, enrolled as a control in a pregnancy study.

The chain carries TRBV7-8 and TRBJ2-1; 11 bases line up with TRBD2. Trimming cost V 6 bases and J 9 bases; bases outside gene matches: 10. Germline V gives CDR1 SGHVS, CDR2 FQNEAQ. This CDR3 spans 15 amino acids. CDR3 coding DNA: TGTGCCAGCAGTCAGTTTAGCGGGGGGGGCGTTGAGCAGTTCTTC. Residues: CASSQFSGGGVEQFF.

In its sample, this clone is medium-sized (0.01 to 0.1%). This chain uses TRBV7-9 with TRBJ2-7, with 7 positions matching TRBD1. V was pared by 8 bases and J by 7 bases, with 8 bases of the junction left unmatched. Germline V gene sequence: CDR1 SEHNR, CDR2 FQNEAQ (reference sequence). This CDR3 comprises 12 residues. The CDR3 spells CASRSQGREQYF. CDR3 nucleotide sequence: TGTGCCAGCCGATCACAGGGGCGGGAGCAGTACTTC.

V and J are TRBV15 and TRBJ1-1, with 7 bases lining up with TRBD1. This CDR3 is 15 amino acids long. The trim removed 3 bases at V and 1 base at J, leaving 5 bases unmatched. CDR1 and CDR2 (germline): LNHNV, YYDKDF (reference sequence). In DNA form, the CDR3 reads TGTGCCACCAGCAGGGGACAGTACCAGAACACTGAAGCTTTCTTT. Translation: CATSRGQYQNTEAFF.

This clone came up once. The V and J genes are TRBV4-3 and TRBJ2-2; D is possibly TRBD1 (6 bases). This CDR3 has 15 amino acids. Germline CDR1 and CDR2: LGHNA and YSLEER. V was clipped by 1 base and J by 6 bases, with 12 bases between them. The chain's CDR3 is CASSQGRGPSGELFF. CDR3 nucleotides: TGCGCCAGCAGCCAAGGCAGGGGTCCCTCCGGGGAGCTGTTTTTT.

The chain has TRBV6-5 and TRBJ2-7, with 11 nucleotides matching TRBD1. The CDR3 consists of 14 residues. The germline CDR1 and CDR2 sequences are MNHEY and SVGAGI. Trimming cost V 1 base and J 7 bases; bases outside gene matches: 3. The CDR3 is CASSYYGTGGEQYF. CDR3 nucleotide sequence: TGTGCCAGCAGTTACTACGGGACAGGGGGAGAGCAGTACTTC.

The CDR3 reads CASSSGERNYGYTF. The DNA for the CDR3 is TGTGCTAGCTCCTCAGGGGAAAGGAACTATGGCTACACCTTC. This chain connects TRBV12-5 to TRBJ1-2, with TRBD1 as a possible D gene (6 bases). Deletions cut 9 bases from V and 2 bases from J, with 16 bases between. This CDR3 has 14 amino acids. Germline assignment: CDR1 LGHNT and CDR2 FRNRAP.

This chain connects TRBV7-8 to TRBJ2-7, with 8 bases aligning to TRBD2. The CDR3 spans 16 residues. CDR1 is SGHVS and CDR2 is FQNEAQ in the germline V gene. Trimming at V came to 3 bases and at J to 7 bases, leaving 14 bases not matched to a gene. CDR3 residues: CASSLERRQAGGEQYF. DNA for the CDR3: TGTGCCAGCAGCTTGGAGAGGAGGCAGGCGGGGGGTGAGCAGTACTTC.

This clone ranks as medium-sized. This chain links TRBV30 with TRBJ2-4; perhaps TRBD2 as D (5 bases). The germline V gene encodes CDR1 GTSNPN and CDR2 SVGIG (reference sequence). The CDR3 length is 14 residues. Trimming took 1 base from V and 0 from J, leaving 7 bases between them. The CDR3 DNA reads as TGTGCCTGGAGTGAAGGGAGAGCCAAAAACATTCAGTACTTC. Residues: CAWSEGRAKNIQYF. Based on the CDR3 plus reference TRBV30 and TRBJ2-4, the full variable domain is SQTIHQWPATLVQPVGSPLSLECTVEGTSNPNLYWYRQAAGRGLQLLFYSVGIGQISSEVPQNLSASRPQDRQFILSSKKLLLSDSGFYLCAWSEGRAKNIQYFGAGTRLSVL.

The V call is TRBV27, the J call TRBJ2-3, with 7 bases that match TRBD1. V lost 5 bases, J lost 2 bases, and 7 bases stayed unmatched. The length of the CDR3 is 15 residues. CDR1 is MNHEY and CDR2 is SMNVEV in the germline V gene (reference sequence). DNA of the CDR3: TGTGCCAGCAGTGAGGGGGCTCTTCCCACAGATACGCAGTATTTT. Encoded protein: CASSEGALPTDTQYF.